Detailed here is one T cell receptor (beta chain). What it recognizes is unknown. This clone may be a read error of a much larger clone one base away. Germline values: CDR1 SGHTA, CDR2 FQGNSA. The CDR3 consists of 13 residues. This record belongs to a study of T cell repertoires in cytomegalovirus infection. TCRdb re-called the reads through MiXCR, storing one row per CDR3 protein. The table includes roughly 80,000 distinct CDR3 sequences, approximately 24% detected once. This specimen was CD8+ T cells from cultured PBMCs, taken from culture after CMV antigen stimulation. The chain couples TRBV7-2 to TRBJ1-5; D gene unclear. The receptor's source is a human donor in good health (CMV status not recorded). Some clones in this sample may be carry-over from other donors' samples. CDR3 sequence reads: CASSPRRDQPQQF. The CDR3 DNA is TGTGCCAGCAGCCCCCGGCGGGATCAGCCCCAGCAATTT.